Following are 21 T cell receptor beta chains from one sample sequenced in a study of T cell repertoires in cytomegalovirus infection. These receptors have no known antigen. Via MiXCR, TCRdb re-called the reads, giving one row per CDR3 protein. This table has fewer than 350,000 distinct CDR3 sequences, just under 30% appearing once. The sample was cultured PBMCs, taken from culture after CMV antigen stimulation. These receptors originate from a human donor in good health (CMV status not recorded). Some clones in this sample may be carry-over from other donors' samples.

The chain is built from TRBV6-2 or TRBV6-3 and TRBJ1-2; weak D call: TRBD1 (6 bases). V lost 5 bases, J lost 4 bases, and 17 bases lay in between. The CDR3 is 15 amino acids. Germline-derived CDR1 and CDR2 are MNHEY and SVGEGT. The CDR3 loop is CASSRTTGYAYGYTF. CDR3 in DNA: TGTGCCAGCAGTAGAACTACAGGGTACGCCTATGGCTACACCTTC.

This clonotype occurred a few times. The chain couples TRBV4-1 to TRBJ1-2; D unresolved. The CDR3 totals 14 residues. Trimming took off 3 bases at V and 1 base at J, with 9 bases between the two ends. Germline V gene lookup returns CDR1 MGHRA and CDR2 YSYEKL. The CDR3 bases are TGCGCCAGCAGCCAGGGAAGGATTAACTATGGCTACACCTTC. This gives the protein CASSQGRINYGYTF.

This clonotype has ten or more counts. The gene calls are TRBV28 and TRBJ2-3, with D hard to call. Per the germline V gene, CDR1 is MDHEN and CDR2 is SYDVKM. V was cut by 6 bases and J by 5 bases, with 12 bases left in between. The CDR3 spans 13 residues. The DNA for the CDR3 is TGTGCCAGCAGGAACTCTGCTCGAGATACGCAGTATTTT. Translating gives CASRNSARDTQYF.

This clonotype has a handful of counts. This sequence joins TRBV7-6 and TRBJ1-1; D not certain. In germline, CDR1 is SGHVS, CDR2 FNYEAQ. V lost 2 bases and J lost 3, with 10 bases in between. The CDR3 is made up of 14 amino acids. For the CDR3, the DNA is TGTGCCAGCAGCTTATTAGCTACGGACACTGAAGCTTTCTTT. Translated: CASSLLATDTEAFF.

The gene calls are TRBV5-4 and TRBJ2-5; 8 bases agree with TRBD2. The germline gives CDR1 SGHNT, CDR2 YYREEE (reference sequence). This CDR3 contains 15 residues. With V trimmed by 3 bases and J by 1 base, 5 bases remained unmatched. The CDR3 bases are TGTGCCAGCAGCTCAGCGGGAGTATCCCAAGAGACCCAGTACTTC. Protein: CASSSAGVSQETQYF.

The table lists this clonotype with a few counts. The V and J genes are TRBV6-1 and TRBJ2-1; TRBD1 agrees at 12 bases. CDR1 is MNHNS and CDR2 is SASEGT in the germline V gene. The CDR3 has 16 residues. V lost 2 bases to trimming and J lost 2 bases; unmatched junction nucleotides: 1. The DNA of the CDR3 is TGTGCCAGCAGTGAACGGGACAGGGGGCCCTACAATGAGCAGTTCTTC. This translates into CASSERDRGPYNEQFF.

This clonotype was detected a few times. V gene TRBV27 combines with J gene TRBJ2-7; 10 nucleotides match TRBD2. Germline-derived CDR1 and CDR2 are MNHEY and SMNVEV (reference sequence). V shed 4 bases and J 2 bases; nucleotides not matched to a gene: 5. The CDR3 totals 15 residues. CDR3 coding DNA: TGTGCCAGCAGTTCTCCCCTAGCGGGAGCCTACGAGCAGTACTTC. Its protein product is CASSSPLAGAYEQYF.

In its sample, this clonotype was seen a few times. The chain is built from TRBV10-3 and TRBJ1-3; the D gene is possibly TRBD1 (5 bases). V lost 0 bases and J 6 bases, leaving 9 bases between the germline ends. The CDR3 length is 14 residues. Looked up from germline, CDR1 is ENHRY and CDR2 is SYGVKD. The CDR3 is CAISESKGENTIYF. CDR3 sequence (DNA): TGTGCCATCAGTGAGTCGAAAGGGGAAAACACCATATATTTT.

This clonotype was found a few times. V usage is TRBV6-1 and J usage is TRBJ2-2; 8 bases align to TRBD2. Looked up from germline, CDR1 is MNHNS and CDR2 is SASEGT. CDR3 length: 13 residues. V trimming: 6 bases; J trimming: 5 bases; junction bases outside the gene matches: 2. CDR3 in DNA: TGTGCCAGCAGCACTAGCGGTACCGGGGAGCTGTTTTTT. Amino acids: CASSTSGTGELFF.

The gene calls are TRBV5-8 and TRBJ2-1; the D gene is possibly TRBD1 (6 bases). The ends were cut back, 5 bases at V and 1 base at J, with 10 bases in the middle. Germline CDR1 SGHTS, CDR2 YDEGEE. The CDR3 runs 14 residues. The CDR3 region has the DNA TGTGCCAGCAGTATGAGGGGGTCCTACAATGAGCAGTTCTTC. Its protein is CASSMRGSYNEQFF. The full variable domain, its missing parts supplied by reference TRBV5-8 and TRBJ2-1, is EAGVTQSPTHLIKTRGQQATLRCSPISGHTSVYWYQQALGLGLQFLLWYDEGEERNRGNFPPRFSGRQFPNYSSELNVNALELEDSALYLCASSMRGSYNEQFFGPGTRLTVL.

CDR3 DNA: TGTGCTAGTGGTTTAAGCCCTCCCGGCAGCACCGGGGAGCTGTTTTTT. Translation: CASGLSPPGSTGELFF. The V gene is TRBV12-5, the J gene TRBJ2-2; D call uncertain. CDR1 and CDR2 from the germline V gene are LGHNT and FRNRAP. The CDR3 totals 16 residues. Trimming left V 3 bases short and J 4 bases short, with 15 bases between. The full variable domain, its missing parts supplied by reference TRBV12-5 and TRBJ2-2, is DARVTQTPRHKVTEMGQEVTMRCQPILGHNTVFWYRQTMMQGLELLAYFRNRAPLDDSGMPKDRFSAEMPDATLATLKIQPSEPRDSAVYFCASGLSPPGSTGELFFGEGSRLTVL.

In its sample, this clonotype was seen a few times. The CDR3 here is CARGGAGYGYTF. The DNA for the CDR3 is TGTGCCCGGGGGGGCGCTGGCTATGGCTACACCTTC. This chain joins TRBV7-2 and TRBJ1-2; TRBD1 might be the D (6 bases). The CDR3 is made up of 12 amino acids. The V end lost 11 bases, the J end lost 4 bases, and 14 bases lay between the germline ends. The germline V gene encodes CDR1 SGHTA and CDR2 FQGNSA.

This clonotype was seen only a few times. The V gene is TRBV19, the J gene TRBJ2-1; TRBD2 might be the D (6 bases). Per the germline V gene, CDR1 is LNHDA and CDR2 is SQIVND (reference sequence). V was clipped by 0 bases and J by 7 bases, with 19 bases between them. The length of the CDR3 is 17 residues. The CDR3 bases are TGTGCCAGTAGTATAGATTCTTGGCCGGGGGAAGGAAATGAGCAGTTCTTC. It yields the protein CASSIDSWPGEGNEQFF.

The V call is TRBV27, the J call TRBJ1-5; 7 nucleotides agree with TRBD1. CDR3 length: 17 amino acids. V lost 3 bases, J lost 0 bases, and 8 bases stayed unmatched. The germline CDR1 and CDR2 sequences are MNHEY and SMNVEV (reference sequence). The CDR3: CASSFRGTANSNQPQHF. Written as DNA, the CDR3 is TGTGCCAGCAGTTTCCGAGGGACAGCTAATAGCAATCAGCCCCAGCATTTT.

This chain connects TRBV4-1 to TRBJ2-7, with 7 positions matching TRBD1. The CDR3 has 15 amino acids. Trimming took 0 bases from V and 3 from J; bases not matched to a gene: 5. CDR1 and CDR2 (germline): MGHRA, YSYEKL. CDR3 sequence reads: CASSQEGQVIYEQYF. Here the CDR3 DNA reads TGCGCCAGCAGCCAAGAAGGACAGGTTATCTACGAGCAGTACTTC.

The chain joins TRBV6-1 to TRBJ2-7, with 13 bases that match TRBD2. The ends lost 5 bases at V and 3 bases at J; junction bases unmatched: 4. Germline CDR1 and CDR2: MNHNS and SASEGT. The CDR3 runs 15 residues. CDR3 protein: CASSPTSGRYYEQYF. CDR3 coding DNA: TGTGCCAGCAGTCCGACTAGCGGGAGGTACTACGAGCAGTACTTC.

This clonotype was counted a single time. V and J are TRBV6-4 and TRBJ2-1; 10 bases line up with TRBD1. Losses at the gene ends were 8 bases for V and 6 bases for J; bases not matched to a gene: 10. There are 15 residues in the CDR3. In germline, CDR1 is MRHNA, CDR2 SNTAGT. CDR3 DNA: TGTGCCAGCGGGTTCGGGACAGGGGACCCCAATGAGCAGTTCTTC. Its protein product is CASGFGTGDPNEQFF.

The CDR3 sequence: CASGHSPYEQYF. DNA of the CDR3: TGTGCCAGCGGCCACAGTCCCTACGAGCAGTACTTC. The rearrangement links TRBV6-8 to TRBJ2-7; the D is unclear. The CDR3 has 12 amino acids. V lost 8 bases, J lost 2 bases, and 10 bases lay in between. The germline V gene has CDR1 MNHGY and CDR2 SAAAGT.

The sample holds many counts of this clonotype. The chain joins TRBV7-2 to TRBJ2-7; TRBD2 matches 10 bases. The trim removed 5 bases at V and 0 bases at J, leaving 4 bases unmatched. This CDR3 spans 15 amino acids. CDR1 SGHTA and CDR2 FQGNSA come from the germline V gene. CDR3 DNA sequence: TGTGCCAGCAGCCCTAGCGGGGGCCTCTCCTACGAGCAGTACTTC. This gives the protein CASSPSGGLSYEQYF.

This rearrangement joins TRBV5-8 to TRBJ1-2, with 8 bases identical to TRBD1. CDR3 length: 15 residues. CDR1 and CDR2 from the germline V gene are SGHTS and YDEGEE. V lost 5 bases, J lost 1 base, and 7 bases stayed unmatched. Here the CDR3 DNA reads TGTGCCAGCAGACATCAGGGGGCGGATAACTATGGCTACACCTTC. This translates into CASRHQGADNYGYTF.

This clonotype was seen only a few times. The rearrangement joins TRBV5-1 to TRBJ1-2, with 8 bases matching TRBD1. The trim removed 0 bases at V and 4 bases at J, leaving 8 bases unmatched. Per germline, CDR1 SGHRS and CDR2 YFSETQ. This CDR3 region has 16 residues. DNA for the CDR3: TGCGCCAGCAGCTTGGTCTCAGGGGGCGTTTTCTATGGCTACACCTTC. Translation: CASSLVSGGVFYGYTF.